A single sample is the source of the 25 T cell receptor beta chains below, sequenced in a study of T cells after yellow fever vaccination. TCRdb independently ran MiXCR on the 5' RACE reads; one entry per CDR3 protein. The repertoire holds under 700,000 distinct CDR3 sequences, with around a sixth as singletons. The starting material was PBMCs, obtained roughly 5 days after the first yellow fever vaccination. These receptors originate from a young man who received the YFV17D yellow fever vaccine.

The CDR3 reads CASSVRRGADEQFF. Here the CDR3 DNA reads TGTGCCAGCAGCGTAAGGAGGGGGGCGGATGAGCAGTTCTTC. The V gene is TRBV9, the J gene TRBJ2-1, with D perhaps assigned TRBD1 or TRBD2 (6 bases each). Trimming left V 1 base short and J 8 bases short, with 13 bases between. The germline V gene encodes CDR1 SGDLS and CDR2 YYNGEE. The CDR3 has 14 residues.

The rearrangement joins TRBV5-1 to TRBJ1-6, with a possible D match to TRBD1 (6 bases). From germline, CDR1 is SGHRS and CDR2 YFSETQ. The CDR3 contains 14 residues. V was shortened by 4 bases and J by 7 bases, with 12 bases between the two germline ends. The CDR3 loop is CASSPWGGNSPLHF. The CDR3 coding sequence is TGCGCCAGCAGCCCCTGGGGGGGCAATTCACCCCTCCACTTT.

This clonotype was picked up a small number of times. The chain is built from TRBV10-3 and TRBJ1-1, with D perhaps matching TRBD1 (6 bases). Trimming cost V 4 bases and J 5 bases, with 23 bases left between them. Germline-derived CDR1 and CDR2 are ENHRY and SYGVKD. The CDR3 extends over 17 amino acids. The CDR3 here is CAISVSGGKQGRTEAFF. In DNA, the CDR3 is TGTGCCATCAGTGTATCGGGGGGCAAGCAGGGGAGGACTGAAGCTTTCTTT.

This clonotype appeared many times. The chain is built from TRBV5-4 and TRBJ2-1, with D maybe TRBD2 (7 bases). The germline V and J ends were trimmed by 2 bases and 5 bases, with 11 bases remaining between them. The CDR3 contains 14 residues. Germline CDR1 reads SGHNT; CDR2 reads YYREEE (reference sequence). This CDR3 reads CASSFGGADNEQFF. In nucleotides, the CDR3 is TGTGCCAGCAGCTTTGGGGGGGCGGACAATGAGCAGTTCTTC. Full variable domain (remainder filled in from reference TRBV5-4 and TRBJ2-1): ETGVTQSPTHLIKTRGQQVTLRCSSQSGHNTVSWYQQALGQGPQFIFQYYREEENGRGNFPPRFSGLQFPNYSSELNVNALELDDSALYLCASSFGGADNEQFFGPGTRLTVL.

There are a few counts of this clonotype. The V call is TRBV12-3 or TRBV12-4, the J call TRBJ2-2; 7 positions match TRBD1. CDR3 length equals 14 residues. V shed 6 bases and J 5 bases; nucleotides not matched to a gene: 6. The CDR3, as DNA: TGTGCCAGCAGAGAACAGGGGTTAACCGGGGAGCTGTTTTTT. It specifies CASREQGLTGELFF.

This clonotype was detected only a few times. The chain is built from TRBV6-5 and TRBJ1-2; TRBD1 might be the D (6 bases). Germline V gene lookup returns CDR1 MNHEY and CDR2 SVGAGI. This CDR3 is built from 16 residues. The V gene lost 0 bases and the J gene lost 4 bases, with 15 bases spanning the gap. The CDR3 DNA reads TGTGCCAGCAGTTACTCGATCTCGGCAGGGGCCTATGGCTACACCTTC. This gives the protein CASSYSISAGAYGYTF.

This chain joins TRBV28 and TRBJ1-1; D is uncertain. In germline, CDR1 is MDHEN, CDR2 SYDVKM. This CDR3 is built from 12 residues. V shed 5 bases and J shed 3 bases, with 7 bases lying between them. The CDR3 DNA reads TGTGCCAGCAGTCCACCGTACACTGAAGCTTTCTTT. This sequence encodes CASSPPYTEAFF.

This clonotype appeared a few times. V is TRBV7-6 and J is TRBJ2-1, with D unresolved. CDR1 is SGHVS and CDR2 is FNYEAQ in the germline V gene. Trimming left V 1 base short and J 7 bases short, with 14 bases between. There are 15 residues in the CDR3. CDR3 DNA sequence: TGTGCCAGCAGCTTAGGCCCGTGGGAAGGGAATGAGCAGTTCTTC. Its translation: CASSLGPWEGNEQFF.

V is TRBV11-3 and J is TRBJ2-3, with a tentative D call TRBD1 (6 bases). CDR3 length: 14 amino acids. The germline V gene has CDR1 SGHNT and CDR2 YENEEA. V lost 4 bases, J lost 0 bases, and 8 bases lay in between. CDR3 in DNA: TGTGCCAGCAGCTCGGGACATAGCACAGATACGCAGTATTTT. Amino acid sequence: CASSSGHSTDTQYF.

The rearrangement uses TRBV25-1 and TRBJ1-3; the D gene is possibly TRBD1 (6 bases). CDR1 MGHDK and CDR2 SYGVNS come from the germline V gene. The CDR3 is 15 amino acids. Trimming took 5 bases from V and 2 from J, leaving 13 bases between them. The CDR3 nucleotides are TGTGCCAGCAGTCCTCAGGGGCGGACTGGAAACACCATATATTTT. Its translation is CASSPQGRTGNTIYF.

This clonotype was observed many times. This chain joins TRBV10-2 and TRBJ1-3; 8 bases agree with TRBD1. V lost 6 bases to trimming and J lost 3 bases; unmatched junction nucleotides: 4. The CDR3 length is 14 residues. Germline CDR1 and CDR2: WSHSY and SAAADI. As DNA, the CDR3 is TGCGCCAGCAGCAGGGGGCTGGATGGAAACACCATATATTTT. It translates to CASSRGLDGNTIYF.

This clonotype has at least ten counts. This chain joins TRBV12-3 or TRBV12-4 and TRBJ1-6; no clear D. V lost 6 bases and J 0 bases, leaving 6 bases between the germline ends. This CDR3 contains 14 residues. The CDR3 sequence is CASSESSYNSPLHF. CDR3 nucleotide sequence: TGTGCCAGCAGCGAAAGCTCCTATAATTCACCCCTCCACTTT.

The V and J genes are TRBV5-6 and TRBJ1-6; 10 nucleotides line up with TRBD1. Germline lookup yields CDR1 SGHDT and CDR2 YYEEEE. After removal of 0 bases from V and 8 bases from J, the junction contained 2 bases not matched to a gene. The CDR3 has 15 residues. The CDR3 region is CASSLDGTGDSPLHF. The CDR3 DNA sequence: TGTGCCAGCAGCTTGGATGGGACAGGGGATTCACCCCTCCACTTT.

This clonotype has just a few counts. The chain employs TRBV5-1 and TRBJ1-1; TRBD1 is a possible D gene (6 bases). Trimming took off 4 bases at V and 4 bases at J, with 14 bases between the two ends. CDR1 and CDR2 from the germline V gene are SGHRS and YFSETQ. The CDR3 consists of 14 residues. The CDR3 DNA reads TGCGCCAGCAGCCAGCAGGGGTATGGCACTGAAGCTTTCTTT. This translates into CASSQQGYGTEAFF.

This clonotype showed up just a few times. Sequence at one end of the junction differs from germline and may be a read error. V is TRBV20-1 and J is TRBJ1-2; D call uncertain. The CDR3 is 15 residues long. Germline lookup yields CDR1 DFQATT and CDR2 SNEGSKA (reference sequence). The CDR3 DNA sequence: TGCAGTGCTAGAGATCGTCGGGGTGCGGTCGGCGGCTACACTTTC. It codes for CSARDRRGAVGGYTF.

CDR3 sequence reads: CASSVFLAGSSSYEQYF. The CDR3 DNA follows: TGTGCCAGCAGCGTGTTCCTAGCGGGGTCAAGCTCCTACGAGCAGTACTTC. The chain carries TRBV7-8 and TRBJ2-7; TRBD2 agrees at 9 bases. Germline CDR1 reads SGHVS; CDR2 reads FQNEAQ. The CDR3 loop spans 17 amino acids. The trim removed 5 bases at V and 0 bases at J, leaving 11 bases unmatched.

The J gene is TRBJ2-2, the V gene TRBV7-3, with D hard to call. This CDR3 contains 16 residues. CDR1 is SGHTA and CDR2 is FQGTGA in the germline V gene. Trimming stripped 1 base from V and 0 bases from J, with 9 bases between. CDR3 residues: CASSLNVAANTGELFF. In DNA, the CDR3 is TGTGCCAGCAGCTTAAACGTAGCAGCGAACACCGGGGAGCTGTTTTTT.

This clonotype was recorded a few times. The chain links TRBV7-8 to TRBJ1-4; 8 positions agree with TRBD1. Germline trimming cut 6 bases from V and 5 bases from J; bases unmatched to any gene: 5. CDR3 length: 14 amino acids. In germline, CDR1 is SGHVS, CDR2 FQNEAQ. The CDR3 nucleotides are TGTGCCAGCAGTACAGGGGGTTTAAATGAAAAACTGTTTTTT. It is translated as CASSTGGLNEKLFF.

This clonotype was found once. The J gene is TRBJ1-4, the V gene TRBV10-3; D is perhaps TRBD1 (6 bases). Germline V CDR1 and CDR2: ENHRY, SYGVKD. V gave up 3 bases and J gave up 7 bases, with 15 bases separating them. The CDR3 spans 15 residues. The DNA of the CDR3 is TGTGCCATCAGTGATTCGGGGGGCATACGTGAAAAACTGTTTTTT. This codes for CAISDSGGIREKLFF.

The chain employs TRBV10-2 and TRBJ2-5, with a possible D match to TRBD1 (6 bases). The V end lost 8 bases, the J end lost 4 bases, and 17 bases lay between the germline ends. In germline, CDR1 is WSHSY, CDR2 SAAADI. The CDR3 spans 14 residues. The chain's CDR3 is CASAWGPPPETQYF. In nucleotides, the CDR3 is TGCGCCAGCGCTTGGGGGCCACCCCCAGAGACCCAGTACTTC.

This clonotype was counted between two and nine times. The chain recombines TRBV5-1 with TRBJ1-1; TRBD1 matches at 8 bases. V gave up 6 bases and J gave up 4 bases; unmatched junction bases: 11. This CDR3 is built from 15 residues. Per the germline V gene, CDR1 is SGHRS and CDR2 is YFSETQ. The CDR3 sequence is CASKTRTGWATEAFF. CDR3 DNA sequence: TGCGCCAGCAAAACCAGGACAGGGTGGGCCACTGAAGCTTTCTTT.

This chain joins TRBV5-1 and TRBJ2-2; the D is unclear. The CDR3 has 14 residues. Germline V CDR1 and CDR2: SGHRS, YFSETQ. V lost 7 bases and J 1 base, leaving 11 bases between the germline ends. The CDR3 DNA follows: TGCGCCAGCGGATCCGATGGGAACACCGGGGAGCTGTTTTTT. As protein: CASGSDGNTGELFF.

This clonotype has more than one count but fewer than ten. The CDR3 nucleotides read TGTGCCAGCAGCATGGGACAATCGGGCTACACCTTC. It yields the protein CASSMGQSGYTF. J is TRBJ1-2 and V is TRBV5-6; a possible D gene is TRBD1 (6 bases). Germline CDR1 reads SGHDT; CDR2 reads YYEEEE. V was pared by 4 bases and J by 8 bases, with 12 bases between. The CDR3 has 12 residues.

This clonotype occurred a few times. This chain links TRBV6-5 with TRBJ1-1; D unresolved. Trimming left V 0 bases short and J 8 bases short, with 16 bases between. This CDR3 has 15 amino acids. Germline V gene sequence: CDR1 MNHEY, CDR2 SVGAGI. CDR3 amino acids: CASSYSVSGVEEAFF. CDR3 sequence (DNA): TGTGCCAGCAGTTACTCAGTGTCCGGGGTTGAAGAAGCTTTCTTT.

The chain employs TRBV6-5 and TRBJ1-2; the D is unclear. CDR1 and CDR2 from the germline V gene are MNHEY and SVGAGI. The ends were cut back, 2 bases at V and 2 bases at J, with 9 bases in the middle. This CDR3 has 14 amino acids. CDR3 DNA: TGTGCCAGCAGTTACACGCCATGGAACTATGGCTACACCTTC. This codes for CASSYTPWNYGYTF.